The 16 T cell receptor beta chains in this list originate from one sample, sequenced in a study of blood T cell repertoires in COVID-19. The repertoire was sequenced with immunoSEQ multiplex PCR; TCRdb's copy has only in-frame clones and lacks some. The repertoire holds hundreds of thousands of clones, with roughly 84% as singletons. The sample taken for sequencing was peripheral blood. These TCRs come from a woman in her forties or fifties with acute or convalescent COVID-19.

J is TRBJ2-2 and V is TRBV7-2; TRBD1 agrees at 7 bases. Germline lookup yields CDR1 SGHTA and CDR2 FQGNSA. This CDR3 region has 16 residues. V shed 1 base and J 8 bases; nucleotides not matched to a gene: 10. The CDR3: CASSLVGGANRGELFF. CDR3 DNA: TGTGCCAGCAGCTTAGTAGGGGGCGCGAACAGGGGGGAGCTGTTTTTT.

CDR3 amino acids: CASSRTGQNSPLHF. The CDR3 DNA is TGCGCCAGCAGCCGGACAGGGCAAAATTCACCCCTCCACTTT. The chain carries TRBV4-3 and TRBJ1-6, with 8 bases that match TRBD1. CDR1 and CDR2 (germline): LGHNA, YSLEER. Unmatched junction bases numbered 3, after V lost 4 bases and J lost 7 bases. The CDR3 is 14 residues long.

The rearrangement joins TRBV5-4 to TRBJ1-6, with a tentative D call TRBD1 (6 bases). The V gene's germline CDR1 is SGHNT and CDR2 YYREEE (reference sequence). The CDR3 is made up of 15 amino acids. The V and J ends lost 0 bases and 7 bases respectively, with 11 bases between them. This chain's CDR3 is CASSLEGTQNSPLHF. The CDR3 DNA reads TGTGCCAGCAGCTTGGAAGGGACACAGAATTCACCCCTCCACTTT.

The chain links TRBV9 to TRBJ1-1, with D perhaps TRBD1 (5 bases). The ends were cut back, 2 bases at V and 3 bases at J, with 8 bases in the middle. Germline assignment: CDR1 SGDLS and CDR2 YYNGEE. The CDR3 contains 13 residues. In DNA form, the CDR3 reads TGTGCCAGCAGCGTTGCGACAGACACTGAAGCTTTCTTT. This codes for CASSVATDTEAFF.

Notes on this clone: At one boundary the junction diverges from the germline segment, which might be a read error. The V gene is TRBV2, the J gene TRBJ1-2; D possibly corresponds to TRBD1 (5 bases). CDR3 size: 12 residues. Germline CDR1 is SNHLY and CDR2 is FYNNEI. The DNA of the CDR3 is TGTGCCAGCAGTGAAGCTTGGTCAGGGAAGGCCTTC. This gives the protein CASSEAWSGKAF.

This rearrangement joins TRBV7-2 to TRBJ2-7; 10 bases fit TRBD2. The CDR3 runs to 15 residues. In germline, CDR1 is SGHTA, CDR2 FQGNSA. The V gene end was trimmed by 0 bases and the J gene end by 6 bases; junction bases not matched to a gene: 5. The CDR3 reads CASSLALAGEGEQYF. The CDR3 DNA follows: TGTGCCAGCAGCTTAGCTCTAGCGGGGGAAGGCGAGCAGTACTTC.

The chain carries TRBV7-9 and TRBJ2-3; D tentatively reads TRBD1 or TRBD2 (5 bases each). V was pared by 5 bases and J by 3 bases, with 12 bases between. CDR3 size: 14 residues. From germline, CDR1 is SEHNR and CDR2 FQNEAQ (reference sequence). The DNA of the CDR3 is TGTGCCAGCAGCAGGGACCTTGAGACAGATACGCAGTATTTT. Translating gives CASSRDLETDTQYF.

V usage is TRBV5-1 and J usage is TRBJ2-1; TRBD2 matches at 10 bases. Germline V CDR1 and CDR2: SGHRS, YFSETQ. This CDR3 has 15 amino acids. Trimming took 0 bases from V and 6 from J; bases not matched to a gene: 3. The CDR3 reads CASSLETSGFNEQFF. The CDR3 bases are TGCGCCAGCAGCTTGGAGACTAGCGGGTTCAATGAGCAGTTCTTC.

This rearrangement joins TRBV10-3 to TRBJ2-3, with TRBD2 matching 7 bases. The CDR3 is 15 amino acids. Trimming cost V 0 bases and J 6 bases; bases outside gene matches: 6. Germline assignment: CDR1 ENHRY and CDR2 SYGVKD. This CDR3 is CAISESSGRGDTQYF. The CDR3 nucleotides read TGTGCCATCAGTGAGTCGAGCGGGCGGGGGGATACGCAGTATTTT.

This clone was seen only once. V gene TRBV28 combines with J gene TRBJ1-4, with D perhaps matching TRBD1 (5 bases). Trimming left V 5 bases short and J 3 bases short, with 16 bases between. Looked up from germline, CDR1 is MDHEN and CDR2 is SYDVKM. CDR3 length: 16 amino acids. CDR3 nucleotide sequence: TGTGCCAGCAGTCCCAACCCCCCAGGGCCTAATGAAAAACTGTTTTTT. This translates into CASSPNPPGPNEKLFF.

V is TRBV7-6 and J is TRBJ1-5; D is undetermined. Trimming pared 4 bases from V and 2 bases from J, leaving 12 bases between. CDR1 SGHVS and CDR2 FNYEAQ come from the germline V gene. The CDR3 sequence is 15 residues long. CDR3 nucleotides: TGTGCCAGCAGCTCCAACTCCGTCCGCAATCAGCCCCAGCATTTT. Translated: CASSSNSVRNQPQHF.

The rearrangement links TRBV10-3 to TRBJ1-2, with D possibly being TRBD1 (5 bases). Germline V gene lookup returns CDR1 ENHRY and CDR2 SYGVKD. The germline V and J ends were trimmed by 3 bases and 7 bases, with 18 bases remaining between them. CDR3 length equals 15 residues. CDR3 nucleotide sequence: TGTGCCATCAGTGACGGAGGGGTGGAGCTACGTGGCTACACCTTC. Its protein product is CAISDGGVELRGYTF.

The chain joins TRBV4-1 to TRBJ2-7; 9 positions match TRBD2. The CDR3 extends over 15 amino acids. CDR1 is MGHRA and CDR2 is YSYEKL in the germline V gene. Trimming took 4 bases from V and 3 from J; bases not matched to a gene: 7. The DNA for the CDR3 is TGCGCCAGCAGCCCGTCGCGGGAGGGTCACTACGAGCAGTACTTC. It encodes CASSPSREGHYEQYF.

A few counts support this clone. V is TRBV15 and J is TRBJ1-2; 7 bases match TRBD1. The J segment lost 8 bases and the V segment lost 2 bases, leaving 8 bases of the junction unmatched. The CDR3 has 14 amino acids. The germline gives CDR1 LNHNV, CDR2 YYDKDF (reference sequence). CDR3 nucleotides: TGTGCCACCAGCAGAACCACAGGGGTTCAGGGCTACACCTTC. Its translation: CATSRTTGVQGYTF.

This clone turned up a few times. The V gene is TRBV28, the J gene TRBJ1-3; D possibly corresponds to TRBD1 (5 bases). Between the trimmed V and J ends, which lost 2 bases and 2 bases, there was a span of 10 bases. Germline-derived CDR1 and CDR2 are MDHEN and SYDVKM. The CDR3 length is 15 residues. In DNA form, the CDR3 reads TGTGCCAGCAGTTTACTAGGGGCAGCTGGAAACACCATATATTTT. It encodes CASSLLGAAGNTIYF.

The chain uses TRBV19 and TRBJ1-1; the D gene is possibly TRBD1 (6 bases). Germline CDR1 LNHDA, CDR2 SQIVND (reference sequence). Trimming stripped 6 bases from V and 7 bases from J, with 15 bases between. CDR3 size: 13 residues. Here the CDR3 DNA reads TGTGCCAGTAGCCCCCGGGCCAGGGGTGAAGCTTTCTTT. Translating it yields CASSPRARGEAFF.